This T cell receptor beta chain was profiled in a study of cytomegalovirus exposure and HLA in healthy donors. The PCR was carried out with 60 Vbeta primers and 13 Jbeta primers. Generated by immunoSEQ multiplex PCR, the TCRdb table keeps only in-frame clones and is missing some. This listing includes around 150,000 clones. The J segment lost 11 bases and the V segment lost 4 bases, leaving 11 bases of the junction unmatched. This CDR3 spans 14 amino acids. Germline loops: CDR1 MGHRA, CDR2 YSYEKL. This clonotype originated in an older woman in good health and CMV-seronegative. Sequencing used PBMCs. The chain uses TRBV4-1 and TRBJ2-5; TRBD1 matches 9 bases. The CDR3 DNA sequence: TGCGCCAGCAGCCTACGGGACAGGGTTTATGAGCAGTACTTC. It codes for CASSLRDRVYEQYF.